Presented here are 10 T cell receptor beta chains from one specimen sequenced in a study of monozygotic twins with inflammatory bowel disease. TCRdb re-called the 5' RACE reads and shows each CDR3 protein once, DNA omitted. This repertoire comprises approximately 390,000 distinct CDR3 sequences; its ten largest clones make up 2% to 2.5%. Sequenced input: blood. The receptor source for this set is a human donor with ulcerative colitis or Crohn's disease, or a healthy co-twin of an affected twin (not recorded which).

The rearrangement joins TRBV10-3 to TRBJ2-5; TCRdb's D call, TRBD1, is unchecked because there is no DNA. The CDR3 consists of 13 residues. From germline, CDR1 is ENHRY and CDR2 SYGVKD. CDR3 sequence: CAITPGRQETQYF.

The rearrangement joins TRBV6-1 to TRBJ2-1; the D call from TCRdb, TRBD2, cannot be confirmed without DNA. Looked up from germline, CDR1 is MNHNS and CDR2 is SASEGT. The CDR3 is 16 amino acids. This CDR3 is CASRSQLAGGYNEQFF.

The J gene is TRBJ2-1, the V gene TRBV5-1. The V gene's germline CDR1 is SGHRS and CDR2 YFSETQ. The CDR3 length is 15 residues. CDR3 sequence: CASSFFIGRSNEQFF.

This chain links TRBV7-2 with TRBJ1-5. The germline CDR1 and CDR2 sequences are SGHTA and FQGNSA. CDR3 length: 16 amino acids. CDR3 in amino acids: CASSLGMAQDRQPQHF.

CDR3 protein: CATSKTLEYNEQFF. This rearrangement joins TRBV15 to TRBJ2-1. CDR3 length: 14 amino acids. The germline V gene has CDR1 LNHNV and CDR2 YYDKDF (reference sequence).

This rearrangement joins TRBV20-1 to TRBJ2-1; TCRdb returns TRBD1, unconfirmable since there is no DNA. The CDR3 covers 13 residues. Germline loops: CDR1 DFQATT, CDR2 SNEGSKA (reference sequence). The CDR3: CSARGVSYNEQFF.

The rearrangement links TRBV6-5 to TRBJ2-1. Germline lookup yields CDR1 MNHEY and CDR2 SVGAGI. This CDR3 contains 11 residues. This chain's CDR3 is CASRGNNEQFF.

The chain joins TRBV7-6 to TRBJ2-2. Germline CDR1 reads SGHVS; CDR2 reads FNYEAQ. This CDR3 spans 13 amino acids. CDR3 protein: CASSLSGAGELFF.

The J gene is TRBJ2-5, the V gene TRBV20-1. Germline values: CDR1 DFQATT, CDR2 SNEGSKA (reference sequence). The CDR3 runs to 11 residues. The CDR3 region is CSANHGETQYF.

The V and J genes are TRBV6-2 or TRBV6-3 and TRBJ1-6. Germline V lookup: CDR1 MNHEY, CDR2 SVGEGT. The CDR3 loop spans 13 amino acids. This CDR3 reads CASSPLWNSPLHF.